The sample holds one count of the clone carrying this T cell receptor beta chain. Its cognate antigen is unknown. This entry is derived from a study of PD-L1 blockade in urothelial cancer. Study-wide context: Patients started atezolizumab around 2014, 1,200 mg intravenously every 3 weeks. About 90% of the roughly 29 patients were men who had bladder-origin urothelial cancer. Median T cell yield from blood was approximately 130,000. Study findings and constraints: Larger 3-week expansion of tumor-associated blood clones was seen in durable-benefit patients.

Profiled with immunoSEQ multiplex PCR; TCRdb holds only in-frame clones, not every one. The sample has fewer than 65,000 clones; 81% are singletons. Stated time point: pretreatment peripheral blood. Trimming at V came to 0 bases and at J to 3 bases, leaving 5 bases not matched to a gene. The CDR3 covers 16 residues. The origin of this receptor is a man aged 65 to 85 with urothelial cancer. This specimen was PBMCs, taken around atezolizumab (anti-PD-L1) treatment. The V and J genes are TRBV23-1 and TRBJ1-2, with TRBD1 matching over 9 bases. TRBV23-1 belongs to the ORF category, with a function that is uncertain. CDR3 loop: CASSQSRGQGYYGYTF. The DNA of the CDR3 is TGCGCCAGCAGTCAATCGAGGGGACAGGGCTACTATGGCTACACCTTC.